This section outlines one T cell receptor (beta chain) sequence together with its context. These data originate in a study of blood T cell repertoires in COVID-19. About the study: Both acute and convalescent COVID-19 samples were obtained from the United States, Italy and Spain.

This CDR3 is 14 amino acids long. V lost 5 bases, J lost 4 bases, and 5 bases stayed unmatched. Germline loops: CDR1 KGHDR, CDR2 SFDVKD. Method: immunoSEQ multiplex PCR; TCRdb's copy keeps in-frame clones and lacks some. This table holds a few hundred thousand clones, roughly 89% found once. The rearrangement joins TRBV24-1 to TRBJ1-2; 8 bases fit TRBD1. The clonotype was recovered from a young man who had recovered from COVID-19. Sequenced: peripheral blood. The CDR3 region has the DNA TGTGCCACCAGTGTTTTCGGACAGGGCTATGGCTACACCTTC. Translated: CATSVFGQGYGYTF.